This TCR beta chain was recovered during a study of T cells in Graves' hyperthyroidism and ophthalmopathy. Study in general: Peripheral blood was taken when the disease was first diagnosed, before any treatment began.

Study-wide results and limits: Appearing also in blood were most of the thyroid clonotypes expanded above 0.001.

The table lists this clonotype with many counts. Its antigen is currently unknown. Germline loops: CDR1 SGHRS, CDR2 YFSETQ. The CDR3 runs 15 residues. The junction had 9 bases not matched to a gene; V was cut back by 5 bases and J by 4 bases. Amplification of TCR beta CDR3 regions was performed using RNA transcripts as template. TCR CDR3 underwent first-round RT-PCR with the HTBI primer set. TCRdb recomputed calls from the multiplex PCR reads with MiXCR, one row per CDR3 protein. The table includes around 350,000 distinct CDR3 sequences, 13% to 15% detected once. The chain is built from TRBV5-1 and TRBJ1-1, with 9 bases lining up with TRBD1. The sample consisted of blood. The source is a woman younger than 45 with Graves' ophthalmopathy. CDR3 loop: CASRPDRGDSTEAFF. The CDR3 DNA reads TGCGCCAGCAGGCCCGACAGGGGGGATAGCACTGAAGCTTTCTTT.